This TCR beta chain derives from a study of blood T cell repertoires in COVID-19. Study-level background: Nucleic acid was either cDNA or gDNA, and it came from T cells, B-cell-depleted T cells, or PBMCs.

Germline CDR1 reads MNHEY; CDR2 reads SVGAGI. V was shortened by 4 bases and J by 8 bases, with 6 bases between the two germline ends. There are 12 residues in the CDR3. Cohort 3 donors counted as recovered after two negative PCRs, clearance, or resolved symptoms. Under the authors' procedure: Cell counts per sample came from amplifying reference gene primers. The protocol was immunoSEQ multiplex PCR, while the TCRdb copy is restricted to in-frame clones and leaves out a portion. D and trimming come from the DNA, and the V and J calls and clone size come from that table. The table lists more than 350,000 clones, approximately 87% of them singletons.

What was sequenced was PBMCs or T cells enriched from blood (not recorded which). The V call is TRBV6-5, the J call TRBJ1-6; D uncertain. This sequence was found in a woman between 50 and 59 years old who had recovered from COVID-19. The DNA of the CDR3 is TGTGCCAGCAGTTCCCCGGATTCACCCCTCCACTTT. Protein sequence: CASSSPDSPLHF.